This TCR beta chain originates from a study of blood T cell repertoires in COVID-19. Study details: Samples of COVID-19 (acute and convalescent) were obtained from the United States, Italy and Spain. Sources were T cells, B-cell-depleted T cells, or PBMCs; the material itself was cDNA or gDNA.

Methods used by the authors: Estimates of nucleated cell counts were drawn from the amplification of reference gene primers. Produced via immunoSEQ multiplex PCR; TCRdb's table is partial and in-frame only. The V and J calls and the clone size are those of that table, but D and trimming were determined from the DNA. The data show some 350,000 clones, 70% to 90% seen once. The CDR3 runs to 12 residues. V gave up 10 bases and J gave up 4 bases, with 11 bases separating them. Germline CDR1 and CDR2: MRHNA and SNTAGT. The origin of this receptor is a human donor in a cohort sampled during active COVID-19. The sequenced material came from peripheral blood. The V and J genes are TRBV6-4 and TRBJ1-3, with a possible D match to TRBD1 (5 bases). CDR3 nucleotide sequence: TGTGCCAAACCACCAGGGGGAAACACCATATATTTT. Translation: CAKPPGGNTIYF.